The next 6 T cell receptor beta chains were all read from a single sample in a study of identical twins (dated by TCRdb to the mid-2010s). Libraries were prepared through 5' RACE. The run used an Illumina HiSeq 2000. TCRdb applied fastp at Q25 and MiXCR to the public reads, then kept only in-frame beta chains. CDR3 protein sequences are deduplicated, and each keeps its most common genes and DNA. The sample table shows about 1.7 million distinct CDR3 sequences, and under 35% are seen once. The top ten clones comprise 0.25% to 0.3% of the sample. The sequencing sample was made of cord blood. The receptors here all came from a newborn girl in good health.

This clonotype was seen more than once but under ten times. The rearrangement uses TRBV5-6 and TRBJ2-7, with D uncertain. The CDR3 consists of 14 residues. Germline lookup yields CDR1 SGHDT and CDR2 YYEEEE. V was trimmed by 3 bases and J by 2 bases, leaving 12 bases between them. CDR3: CASSYVTATYEQYF. CDR3 coding DNA: TGTGCCAGCAGCTATGTAACAGCTACCTACGAGCAGTACTTC.

The chain has TRBV2 and TRBJ1-1; 7 nucleotides line up with TRBD1. Germline CDR1 reads SNHLY; CDR2 reads FYNNEI. V shed 6 bases, J shed 7 bases, and the junction held 11 bases outside the gene matches. The CDR3 covers 14 residues. The CDR3 loop is CASSYPGTVLEAFF. DNA for the CDR3: TGTGCCAGCAGCTACCCCGGGACAGTGCTTGAAGCTTTCTTT.

This chain joins TRBV20-1 and TRBJ1-1, with 7 bases matching TRBD1. J lost 3 bases, V lost 3 bases, and 7 bases had no gene match. Germline assignment: CDR1 DFQATT and CDR2 SNEGSKA (reference sequence). The CDR3 contains 14 residues. CDR3 amino acids: CSASSNRGDTEAFF. The CDR3 region has the DNA TGCAGTGCTAGTTCTAACAGGGGAGACACTGAAGCTTTCTTT.

The chain recombines TRBV29-1 with TRBJ2-1; D is perhaps TRBD1 (5 bases). Trimming left V 2 bases short and J 1 base short, with 9 bases between. Germline-derived CDR1 and CDR2 are SQVTM and ANQGSEA. The CDR3 spans 14 residues. CDR3 in amino acids: CSVEKGLSYNEQFF. The CDR3 nucleotides read TGCAGCGTTGAAAAGGGGTTGTCCTACAATGAGCAGTTCTTC.

This clonotype was counted only a few times. V usage is TRBV20-1 and J usage is TRBJ1-6; TRBD1 aligns across 7 bases. The CDR3 is 15 amino acids. V dropped 3 bases and J dropped 4; count of bases not matched to a gene: 6. The germline gives CDR1 DFQATT, CDR2 SNEGSKA (reference sequence). CDR3 DNA sequence: TGCAGTGCTAGGACGACAGGGCCGTATAATTCACCCCTCCACTTT. Translating it yields CSARTTGPYNSPLHF.

This clonotype appeared many times. The rearrangement joins TRBV18 to TRBJ1-1; D is undetermined. In germline, CDR1 is KGHSH, CDR2 LQKENI. Deletions cut 8 bases from V and 1 base from J, with 11 bases between. This CDR3 is 13 amino acids long. The CDR3 region has the DNA TGTGCCAGCAGCCCGGGAGCGAACACTGAAGCTTTCTTT. This translates into CASSPGANTEAFF.